A selection of T cell receptor beta chains follows, all from one sample in a study of CD8+ T cells in alopecia areata. Sequencing used immunoSEQ multiplex PCR; TCRdb keeps in-frame clones, though not all of them. The sample shows about 180,000 clones, roughly 53% of them seen only once. The input for sequencing was CD8+ T cells sorted from blood, taken at week 24, from a patient treated with tofacitinib. These receptors were taken from a human donor with alopecia areata. Both conserved end residues are part of each CDR3. A D gene is named only where the DNA matches it firmly. Rows give clone size only sometimes, using once, few, many, or a class for an expanded clone.

CDR3nt | CDR3aa | v_gene | d_gene | j_gene | abundance
TGTGCCAGCAGTGAAAGCCAAGGGTCTGCCCAGCCCCAGCATTTT | CASSESQGSAQPQHF | TRBV2 | - | TRBJ1-5 | few
TGTGCCAGTAGTATTGATACCGGGACTAACGAGCAAGAGACCCAGTACTTC | CASSIDTGTNEQETQYF | TRBV19 | TRBD2 | TRBJ2-5 | few
TGTGCCAGTCTACCGGGACAGGGGACTAACAATGAGCAGTTCTTC | CASLPGQGTNNEQFF | TRBV2 | TRBD1 | TRBJ2-1 | -
TGTGCCAGCAGCCCGACCCGACGGGCAGGGGGCTCCGGGGAGCTGTTTTTT | CASSPTRRAGGSGELFF | TRBV7-8 | TRBD1 | TRBJ2-2 | few
TGTGCCAGCAGTCCCCAGGGGTTCCAAGAGACCCAGTACTTC | CASSPQGFQETQYF | TRBV27 | - | TRBJ2-5 | -
TGTGCCAGCAGCTTGTTCAGGGGGCCAGGCGAGCAGTACTTC | CASSLFRGPGEQYF | TRBV5-8 | TRBD1 | TRBJ2-7 | few
TGCGCCAGCAGCCAGGACGGGGACAGCCTTAATTCACCCCTCCACTTT | CASSQDGDSLNSPLHF | TRBV4-3 | TRBD1 | TRBJ1-6 | -
TGTGCCTGGGACCTGAACAATGAGCAGTTCTTC | CAWDLNNEQFF | TRBV30 | - | TRBJ2-1 | -
TGTGCCTCCCAGGGTGGGGCCAACGTCCTGACTTTC | CASQGGANVLTF | TRBV5-6 | - | TRBJ2-6 | few
TGCGCCAGCGCGGACAGAAACCACTATGGCTACACCTTC | CASADRNHYGYTF | TRBV23-1 | - | TRBJ1-2 | -
TGTGCCAGCAGCGAACCATGGGGGGCAGAGGCTGAAGCTTTCTTT | CASSEPWGAEAEAFF | TRBV13 | - | TRBJ1-1 | few
TGTGCCAGCAGTTCGTCGTCCGGGACATCAAAAGAGACCCAGTACTTC | CASSSSSGTSKETQYF | TRBV27 | - | TRBJ2-5 | -
TGCGCCAGCAGCCGGGCAGCGGGGAGCTCCTACAATGAGCAGTTCTTC | CASSRAAGSSYNEQFF | TRBV4-3 | TRBD2 | TRBJ2-1 | few
TGTGCCAGCAGCCCCGGGATTACCACCAATGAGCAGTTCTTC | CASSPGITTNEQFF | TRBV13 | - | TRBJ2-1 | few
TGCGCCAGCAGCAGCGCTCGTGAAGCTTTCTTT | CASSSAREAFF | TRBV5-1 | - | TRBJ1-1 | -
TGTGCCAGCAGCTTGCACCTAGCGGGGGCCCTTACCTACGAGCAGTACTTC | CASSLHLAGALTYEQYF | TRBV5-6 | TRBD2 | TRBJ2-7 | once
TGTGCCAGCAGCGATCCGGGTGGCGGTGACTATGGCTACACCTTC | CASSDPGGGDYGYTF | TRBV25-1 | - | TRBJ1-2 | -
TGCAGCGTTGAAGATCTTAAGGACTCGCTGGGCATTCAGTACTTC | CSVEDLKDSLGIQYF | TRBV29-1 | - | TRBJ2-4 | many
TGTGCCAGCGAGGCAGGGGGCTACACTGAAGCTTTCTTT | CASEAGGYTEAFF | TRBV2 | TRBD1 | TRBJ1-1 | few
TGCGCCAGCAGTGAGAATTTGGGAGATACGCAGTATTTT | CASSENLGDTQYF | TRBV10-2 | - | TRBJ2-3 | -
TGTGCCAGCACCAATCCCTTGGACAGTGAGGTCGGCTACACCTTC | CASTNPLDSEVGYTF | TRBV9 | - | TRBJ1-2 | -
TGTGCCAGCAGCGTAGGTCCCGGGGCTGGTGGCGAGCAGTACTTC | CASSVGPGAGGEQYF | TRBV9 | - | TRBJ2-7 | -
TGTGCCATCAGTGATGCTACGGCCTATGGCTACACCTTC | CAISDATAYGYTF | TRBV10-3 | - | TRBJ1-2 | -
TGCAGCGCTGAGGTACAGGGGCGAAACACCGGGGAGCTGTTTTTT | CSAEVQGRNTGELFF | TRBV29-1 | TRBD1 | TRBJ2-2 | few
TGCGCCAGCAGCCAAGATCGCAGCTCCGCATCGGAGACCCAGTACTTC | CASSQDRSSASETQYF | TRBV4-3 | - | TRBJ2-5 | -
TGCAGCGTTGAAGGTTTACAGGGCACACAAGAGACCCAGTACTTC | CSVEGLQGTQETQYF | TRBV29-1 | - | TRBJ2-5 | -
TGTGCCAGTAGTCTCAGGGGGCATACTGAAGCTTTCTTT | CASSLRGHTEAFF | TRBV19 | TRBD1 | TRBJ1-1 | -
TGCAGCGCTACAAAACCAGACAGGCGGGACACTGAAGCTTTCTTT | CSATKPDRRDTEAFF | TRBV29-1 | - | TRBJ1-1 | -
TGTGCCAGCAGCTTGTCTACCGAGCAGTACTTC | CASSLSTEQYF | TRBV5-6 | - | TRBJ2-7 | few
TGTGCCGTATCCGGGACAGGGGGGTCGAACACTGAAGCTTTCTTT | CAVSGTGGSNTEAFF | TRBV13 | TRBD1 | TRBJ1-1 | -
TGTGCCAGCAGCTTCCGCAGGGCCACAGATACGCAGTATTTT | CASSFRRATDTQYF | TRBV5-6 | - | TRBJ2-3 | few
TGCGCCAGCAGCCAAGAGCGGGGTTGGTCCTACGAGCAGTACTTC | CASSQERGWSYEQYF | TRBV4-3 | - | TRBJ2-7 | -
TGCGCCAGCAGCCAAGGGACAGGGGCGGGGGAGACCCAGTACTTC | CASSQGTGAGETQYF | TRBV4-3 | TRBD1 | TRBJ2-5 | -
TGTGCCAGTAGGAGGACAGGGGACTATGGCTACACCTTC | CASRRTGDYGYTF | TRBV19 | TRBD1 | TRBJ1-2 | few
TGTGCCAGCAGCATTCGGAAATTCGACTCTCTAGCGGGGATCAATGAGCAGTTCTTC | CASSIRKFDSLAGINEQFF | TRBV7-2 | TRBD2 | TRBJ2-1 | -
TGCGCCAGCAGCGGAACAGCCCAGGCCGAGACCCAGTACTTC | CASSGTAQAETQYF | TRBV5-1 | - | TRBJ2-5 | few
TGCGCCAGCAGCCAAGATCGACTAGCGTATGAGACCCAGTACTTC | CASSQDRLAYETQYF | TRBV4-3 | TRBD2 | TRBJ2-5 | -
TGCGCCAGCAGCCAAGATAGTCGGGCCGGTTCCGGGGAGCTGTTTTTT | CASSQDSRAGSGELFF | TRBV4-3 | - | TRBJ2-2 | -
TGCGCCAGCAGCCAAGACTACCTCCGGCGAGCAGATACGCAGTATTTT | CASSQDYLRRADTQYF | TRBV4-3 | - | TRBJ2-3 | -
TGTGCCAGCAGCCAAGGCCCCCGGGACAGGGCCTACGAGCAGTACTTC | CASSQGPRDRAYEQYF | TRBV14 | TRBD1 | TRBJ2-7 | few
TGCACCAGCAGCCAAGGTTCCCCCGACAGACCTGAGGGCTACACCTTC | CTSSQGSPDRPEGYTF | TRBV1 | - | TRBJ1-2 | few
TGTGCCAGCAGTCCCGGGACAGGGGCCTACAATGAGCAGTTCTTC | CASSPGTGAYNEQFF | TRBV27 | TRBD1 | TRBJ2-1 | -
TGTGCCAGCAGCGAGACCGGGACCTTTCCCTACGAGCAGTACTTC | CASSETGTFPYEQYF | TRBV5-6 | - | TRBJ2-7 | few